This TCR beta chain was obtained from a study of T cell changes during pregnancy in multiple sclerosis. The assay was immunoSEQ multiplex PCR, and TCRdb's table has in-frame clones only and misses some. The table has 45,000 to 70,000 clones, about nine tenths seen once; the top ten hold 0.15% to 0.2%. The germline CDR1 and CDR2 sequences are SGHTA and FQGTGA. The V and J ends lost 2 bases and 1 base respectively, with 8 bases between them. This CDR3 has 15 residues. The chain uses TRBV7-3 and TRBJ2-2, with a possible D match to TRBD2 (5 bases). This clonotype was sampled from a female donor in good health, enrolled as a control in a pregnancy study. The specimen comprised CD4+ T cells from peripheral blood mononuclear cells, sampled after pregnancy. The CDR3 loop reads CASSLSGRNTGELFF. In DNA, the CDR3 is TGTGCCAGCAGCTTATCGGGGAGGAACACCGGGGAGCTGTTTTTT.